In this sample, the clone carrying this T cell receptor beta chain turned up many times. This entry comes from a study of sequential checkpoint blockade in melanoma. Generated by immunoSEQ multiplex PCR, the TCRdb table keeps only in-frame clones and is missing some. The sample lists some 5,000 clones, about 20% occurring once. Treatment given: randomized to nivolumab then ipilimumab (arm A) or the reverse (arm B). Germline V CDR1 and CDR2: SSHAT, FNYEAQ (reference sequence). The CDR3 spans 18 residues. V trimming: 4 bases; J trimming: 7 bases; junction bases outside the gene matches: 20. Sequencing used tumor tissue (inferred from file names), obtained from a patient given nivolumab and ipilimumab in sequence. The TCR comes from a human donor with melanoma. V usage is TRBV7-7 and J usage is TRBJ2-7; 9 bases are a match to TRBD1. CDR3 sequence reads: CASSSPRGGTGYVLEQYF. The CDR3 nucleotides are TGTGCCAGCAGCTCACCCCGGGGCGGGACAGGGTACGTTTTAGAGCAGTACTTC.